This entry lists 28 T cell receptor beta chains sequenced from one sample in a study of control samples from healthy donors and cancer patients (dated by TCRdb to about 2020). Library creation used the immunoSEQ multiplex PCR assay. What TCRdb holds here is the immuneACCESS table cut down to in-frame rearrangements. Part of the clones is not present; checked against another copy, under half of the missing clones reflect an unresolved V gene, and the others are unexplained. In this sample the table shows tens of thousands of clones, about four fifths of which occur a single time. The ten most abundant clones make up over 12% of the sample. Sequencing used blood. The receptors were sampled from a man aged 45 to 65 in good health.

V and J are TRBV28 and TRBJ1-2; D is uncertain. CDR1 is MDHEN and CDR2 is SYDVKM in the germline V gene. There are 15 residues in the CDR3. V gave up 5 bases and J gave up 2 bases, with 15 bases separating them. CDR3 sequence reads: CASSTSRTYNYGYTF. In nucleotides, the CDR3 is TGTGCCAGCAGTACCTCTAGGACGTACAACTATGGCTACACCTTC.

The chain links TRBV6-6 to TRBJ1-4; D uncertain. Germline CDR1 reads MNHNY; CDR2 reads SVGAGI (reference sequence). The length of the CDR3 is 16 residues. V was trimmed by 4 bases and J by 5 bases, leaving 17 bases between them. The CDR3 bases are TGTGCCAGCAGTTCGGCAGGCCGGAAGGAAAATGAAAAACTGTTTTTT. It codes for CASSSAGRKENEKLFF.

The chain has TRBV5-6 and TRBJ1-1, with D unresolved. Trimming left V 3 bases short and J 5 bases short, with 14 bases between. The CDR3 runs to 14 residues. The germline CDR1 and CDR2 sequences are SGHDT and YYEEEE. The CDR3 loop reads CASSSRGFRTEAFF. The CDR3 DNA reads TGTGCCAGCAGCTCCCGGGGTTTTCGGACTGAAGCTTTCTTT.

The chain joins TRBV7-9 to TRBJ1-1; D is unresolved. The CDR3 consists of 14 residues. With 0 bases removed from V and 4 bases from J, the gap between germline ends came to 9 bases. Germline assignment: CDR1 SEHNR and CDR2 FQNEAQ (reference sequence). This chain's CDR3 is CASSLAGPSTEAFF. The CDR3 DNA reads TGTGCCAGCAGCTTAGCAGGACCCAGCACTGAAGCTTTCTTT.

This chain's CDR3 is CASSLDGRWGNEQFF. CDR3 bases: TGTGCCAGCAGCTTAGACGGTAGGTGGGGGAATGAGCAGTTCTTC. This chain uses TRBV11-3 with TRBJ2-1; D is tentatively TRBD1 or TRBD2 (5 bases each). CDR1 and CDR2 (germline): SGHNT, YENEEA. This CDR3 spans 15 amino acids. V lost 0 bases to trimming and J lost 7 bases, with 13 bases between them.

The chain employs TRBV7-2 and TRBJ2-3, with 7 bases lining up with TRBD1. The germline V gene encodes CDR1 SGHTA and CDR2 FQGNSA. The CDR3 length is 14 residues. Trimming took 5 bases from V and 6 from J; bases not matched to a gene: 8. In DNA, the CDR3 is TGTGCCAGCAGCACGGGGACAGCCAGCGATACGCAGTATTTT. It is translated as CASSTGTASDTQYF.

V gene TRBV28 combines with J gene TRBJ2-7; no clear D. Germline V gene lookup returns CDR1 MDHEN and CDR2 SYDVKM. V was pared by 6 bases and J by 0 bases, with 15 bases between. This CDR3 is built from 15 residues. CDR3 amino acids: CASSAPETSSYEQYF. The DNA for the CDR3 is TGTGCCAGCAGCGCTCCTGAGACCAGCTCCTACGAGCAGTACTTC. Filled out from reference TRBV28 and TRBJ2-7, the complete variable domain reads DVKVTQSSRYLVKRTGEKVFLECVQDMDHENMFWYRQDPGLGLRLIYFSYDVKMKEKGDIPEGYSVSREKKERFSLILESASTNQTSMYLCASSAPETSSYEQYFGPGTRLTVT.

This clone was counted between two and nine times. The chain couples TRBV6-5 to TRBJ2-7; TRBD2 is a possible D gene (5 bases). With 8 bases removed from V and 1 base from J, the gap between germline ends came to 9 bases. Per the germline V gene, CDR1 is MNHEY and CDR2 is SVGAGI. The CDR3 runs 12 residues. CDR3 nucleotides: TGTGCCAGCGGACTGGGTTCCTACGAGCAGTACTTC. This encodes CASGLGSYEQYF.

This clone was detected a few times. The genes are TRBV9 and TRBJ1-6; D is possibly TRBD1 (5 bases). Per the germline V gene, CDR1 is SGDLS and CDR2 is YYNGEE. V lost 4 bases and J 8 bases, leaving 19 bases between the germline ends. CDR3 size: 16 residues. CDR3 DNA sequence: TGTGCCAGCAGCCTCAGAGGGACCCGGGAATATTCACCCCTCCACTTT. It encodes CASSLRGTREYSPLHF.

The chain employs TRBV7-8 and TRBJ2-3, with a tentative D call TRBD2 (6 bases). Germline V gives CDR1 SGHVS, CDR2 FQNEAQ. V dropped 4 bases and J dropped 3 bases, with 11 bases sitting between them. This CDR3 has 14 amino acids. CDR3 protein: CASSSGVWTDTQYF. The CDR3, as DNA: TGTGCCAGCAGCTCGGGGGTCTGGACAGATACGCAGTATTTT. The full variable domain, its missing parts supplied by reference TRBV7-8 and TRBJ2-3, is GAGVSQSPRYKVAKRGQDVALRCDPISGHVSLFWYQQALGQGPEFLTYFQNEAQLDKSGLPSDRFFAERPEGSVSTLKIQRTQQEDSAVYLCASSSGVWTDTQYFGPGTRLTVL.

The chain recombines TRBV27 with TRBJ2-1; D possibly uses TRBD1 or TRBD2 (5 bases each). The CDR3 is made up of 14 amino acids. Per the germline V gene, CDR1 is MNHEY and CDR2 is SMNVEV (reference sequence). Trimming took 7 bases from V and 7 from J, leaving 17 bases between them. DNA of the CDR3: TGTGCCAGCAAGGGTTTCGAGGGGCGGAATGAGCAGTTCTTC. This codes for CASKGFEGRNEQFF.

This clone was seen a handful of times. The V call is TRBV4-1, the J call TRBJ2-2; maybe TRBD1 (6 bases). The ends were cut back, 4 bases at V and 3 bases at J, with 12 bases in the middle. Per germline, CDR1 MGHRA and CDR2 YSYEKL. CDR3 size: 15 residues. This CDR3 is CASSPGTPYTGELFF. The DNA for the CDR3 is TGCGCCAGCAGCCCCGGGACACCATACACCGGGGAGCTGTTTTTT.

This chain uses TRBV30 with TRBJ2-5; 11 bases align to TRBD2. The CDR3 contains 14 residues. From germline, CDR1 is GTSNPN and CDR2 SVGIG (reference sequence). Losses at the gene ends were 1 base for V and 4 bases for J; bases not matched to a gene: 2. The CDR3 spells CAWSAGLAGETQYF. For the CDR3, the DNA is TGTGCCTGGAGTGCCGGACTAGCGGGAGAGACCCAGTACTTC. Using reference TRBV30 and TRBJ2-5 for the parts outside the CDR3, the full variable domain is SQTIHQWPATLVQPVGSPLSLECTVEGTSNPNLYWYRQAAGRGLQLLFYSVGIGQISSEVPQNLSASRPQDRQFILSSKKLLLSDSGFYLCAWSAGLAGETQYFGPGTRLLVL.

The genes are TRBV20-1 and TRBJ2-1; TRBD1 might be the D (6 bases). The V end was cut by 3 bases, the J end by 7 bases, with 7 bases between. This CDR3 has 11 amino acids. Germline CDR1 reads DFQATT; CDR2 reads SNEGSKA (reference sequence). DNA for the CDR3: TGCAGTGCTAGGAGGGGGAATGAGCAGTTCTTC. Translated, it gives CSARRGNEQFF.

The V and J genes are TRBV5-6 and TRBJ1-3; a weak D match, TRBD1 (5 bases). The V end lost 1 base, the J end lost 0 bases, and 11 bases lay between the germline ends. The germline V gene has CDR1 SGHDT and CDR2 YYEEEE. This CDR3 has 16 amino acids. CDR3 in amino acids: CASSLYGAASGNTIYF. As DNA, the CDR3 is TGTGCCAGCAGCTTGTATGGGGCAGCCTCTGGAAACACCATATATTTT.

This clone appeared a single time. The chain has TRBV5-8 and TRBJ1-2; D uncertain. CDR3 length: 14 amino acids. The germline gives CDR1 SGHTS, CDR2 YDEGEE. Trimming removed 4 bases from V and 3 bases from J, with 13 bases in between. The CDR3 region is CASSPMAGYYGYTF. In DNA, the CDR3 is TGTGCCAGCAGCCCCATGGCTGGCTACTATGGCTACACCTTC. Supplemented by reference TRBV5-8 and TRBJ1-2, the full variable domain reads EAGVTQSPTHLIKTRGQQATLRCSPISGHTSVYWYQQALGLGLQFLLWYDEGEERNRGNFPPRFSGRQFPNYSSELNVNALELEDSALYLCASSPMAGYYGYTFGSGTRLTVV.

This chain links TRBV7-8 with TRBJ1-5, with TRBD1 matching 9 bases. V lost 7 bases, J lost 6 bases, and 7 bases stayed unmatched. The CDR3 totals 14 residues. Germline V gene data show CDR1 as SGHVS and CDR2 as FQNEAQ. This chain's CDR3 is CASTRDRDRQPQHF. CDR3 coding DNA: TGTGCCAGCACCCGGGACAGGGACCGTCAGCCCCAGCATTTT.

The chain carries TRBV7-9 and TRBJ1-4; D gene ambiguous. The V end was cut by 5 bases, the J end by 5 bases, with 6 bases between. The CDR3 has 12 residues. The germline CDR1 and CDR2 sequences are SEHNR and FQNEAQ (reference sequence). CDR3 DNA: TGTGCCAGCAGCCACACAAATGAAAAACTGTTTTTT. Its translation is CASSHTNEKLFF.

The rearrangement links TRBV7-3 to TRBJ2-3; D possibly corresponds to TRBD2 (6 bases). Germline CDR1 is SGHTA and CDR2 is FQGTGA. Deletions cut 4 bases from V and 0 bases from J, with 8 bases between. This CDR3 is built from 14 residues. In nucleotides, the CDR3 is TGTGCCAGCAGCTCAGCGGGCAGCACAGATACGCAGTATTTT. Protein sequence: CASSSAGSTDTQYF. Complete variable domain (other parts from reference TRBV7-3 and TRBJ2-3): GAGVSQTPSNKVTEKGKYVELRCDPISGHTALYWYRQSLGQGPEFLIYFQGTGAADDSGLPNDRFFAVRPEGSVSTLKIQRTERGDSAVYLCASSSAGSTDTQYFGPGTRLTVL.

The chain links TRBV5-6 to TRBJ2-5; D tentatively fits TRBD1 or TRBD2 (5 bases each). This CDR3 is built from 16 residues. Trimming stripped 3 bases from V and 5 bases from J, with 20 bases between. Germline V gene lookup returns CDR1 SGHDT and CDR2 YYEEEE. This CDR3 reads CASSSKTRDPRETQYF. CDR3 DNA sequence: TGTGCCAGCAGCTCCAAGACCCGGGACCCCCGGGAGACCCAGTACTTC.

The V and J genes are TRBV7-2 and TRBJ2-1; D is unclear. The CDR3 runs to 13 residues. V gave up 3 bases and J gave up 6 bases, with 9 bases separating them. Germline V lookup: CDR1 SGHTA, CDR2 FQGNSA. The CDR3 DNA reads as TGTGCCAGCAGCTTCCACGGCGGCAATGAGCAGTTCTTC. It specifies CASSFHGGNEQFF. The whole variable domain, filled in from reference TRBV7-2 and TRBJ2-1, reads GAGVSQSPSNKVTEKGKDVELRCDPISGHTALYWYRQSLGQGLEFLIYFQGNSAPDKSGLPSDRFSAERTGGSVSTLTIQRTQQEDSAVYLCASSFHGGNEQFFGPGTRLTVL.

Only a few counts were recorded for this clone. The V gene is TRBV9, the J gene TRBJ2-3; no clear D. The CDR3 covers 16 residues. Germline values: CDR1 SGDLS, CDR2 YYNGEE. V was trimmed by 0 bases and J by 3 bases, leaving 14 bases between them. CDR3 sequence: CASSVGALGPTDTQYF. The DNA of the CDR3 is TGTGCCAGCAGCGTAGGGGCCTTAGGTCCGACAGATACGCAGTATTTT. Together with reference TRBV9 and TRBJ2-3, the CDR3 gives the full variable domain: DSGVTQTPKHLITATGQRVTLRCSPRSGDLSVYWYQQSLDQGLQFLIQYYNGEERAKGNILERFSAQQFPDLHSELNLSSLELGDSALYFCASSVGALGPTDTQYFGPGTRLTVL.

V is TRBV5-6 and J is TRBJ2-3; 7 positions agree with TRBD2. Unmatched junction bases numbered 4, after V lost 3 bases and J lost 3 bases. The germline V gene encodes CDR1 SGHDT and CDR2 YYEEEE. The length of the CDR3 is 14 residues. CDR3 nucleotides: TGTGCCAGCAGCTCGGGACTACAAACAGATACGCAGTATTTT. It encodes CASSSGLQTDTQYF.

The V gene is TRBV2, the J gene TRBJ2-3; no clear D gene. From germline, CDR1 is SNHLY and CDR2 FYNNEI. The V and J ends lost 7 bases and 2 bases respectively, with 10 bases between them. The CDR3 spans 13 residues. The CDR3 is CASIGEITDTQYF. CDR3 sequence (DNA): TGTGCCAGCATTGGGGAAATCACAGATACGCAGTATTTT. The variable domain in full, with the rest retrieved from reference TRBV2 and TRBJ2-3, is EPEVTQTPSHQVTQMGQEVILRCVPISNHLYFYWYRQILGQKVEFLVSFYNNEISEKSEIFDDQFSVERPDGSNFTLKIRSTKLEDSAMYFCASIGEITDTQYFGPGTRLTVL.

This sequence joins TRBV18 and TRBJ2-3, with 8 bases aligning to TRBD2. The germline V gene encodes CDR1 KGHSH and CDR2 LQKENI. The CDR3 totals 15 residues. The J segment lost 6 bases and the V segment lost 3 bases, leaving 8 bases of the junction unmatched. The CDR3 loop is CASSPTAGVGDTQYF. The CDR3 nucleotides are TGTGCCAGCTCACCGACAGCGGGGGTTGGGGATACGCAGTATTTT.

The chain is built from TRBV24-1 and TRBJ2-2; D might be TRBD1 (6 bases). Germline V gene lookup returns CDR1 KGHDR and CDR2 SFDVKD. Trimming shortened V by 6 bases and J by 3 bases, and 19 bases separated the two germline ends. This CDR3 region has 17 residues. The CDR3 coding sequence is TGTGCCACCAGTTGGGGTCATCAGGGGAGCCACACCGGGGAGCTGTTTTTT. Encoded protein: CATSWGHQGSHTGELFF.

This sequence joins TRBV6-5 and TRBJ1-6; unclear D gene. The length of the CDR3 is 15 residues. V lost 2 bases and J lost 6, with 11 bases in between. Germline assignment: CDR1 MNHEY and CDR2 SVGAGI. The CDR3 sequence is CASSYRPGPNSPLHF. CDR3 bases: TGTGCCAGCAGTTACCGGCCGGGCCCTAATTCACCCCTCCACTTT.

This chain links TRBV4-1 with TRBJ1-1, with D perhaps matching TRBD1 (6 bases). Germline V gene lookup returns CDR1 MGHRA and CDR2 YSYEKL. The CDR3 totals 13 residues. V was pared by 0 bases and J by 7 bases, with 9 bases between. The CDR3 region is CASSQEGAVEAFF. In DNA, the CDR3 is TGCGCCAGCAGCCAAGAGGGGGCAGTTGAAGCTTTCTTT.